Included here is one T cell receptor beta chain sequence, with context. Treatment described: roughly 18 received Ad26.COV2.S at low or high dose, single or two shots; a few received placebo; per-sample allocation not given. Samples were taken on day 63 after the first vaccine or placebo injection. TCRdb's copy holds only in-frame clones and misses some; the assay was immunoSEQ multiplex PCR. The data show some 250,000 clones, with 88% seen just once and about 10% held by the top ten. Germline CDR1 reads SGHAT; CDR2 reads FQNNGV. The CDR3 loop spans 15 amino acids. V trimming: 3 bases; J trimming: 6 bases; junction bases outside the gene matches: 6. This specimen comes from a study of Ad26.COV2.S vaccination and SARS-CoV-2 variants.

This clonotype was obtained from a person aged 18-65 years who received the Ad26.COV2.S COVID-19 vaccine or a placebo. The genes are TRBV11-2 and TRBJ2-1; 9 bases fit TRBD1. The sample in question was peripheral blood, obtained in a trial of Ad26.COV2.S vaccine versus placebo. CDR3 nucleotides: TGTGCCAGCAGCTTGGGGACAGGGTCGGGCAATGAGCAGTTCTTC. Translated, it gives CASSLGTGSGNEQFF.